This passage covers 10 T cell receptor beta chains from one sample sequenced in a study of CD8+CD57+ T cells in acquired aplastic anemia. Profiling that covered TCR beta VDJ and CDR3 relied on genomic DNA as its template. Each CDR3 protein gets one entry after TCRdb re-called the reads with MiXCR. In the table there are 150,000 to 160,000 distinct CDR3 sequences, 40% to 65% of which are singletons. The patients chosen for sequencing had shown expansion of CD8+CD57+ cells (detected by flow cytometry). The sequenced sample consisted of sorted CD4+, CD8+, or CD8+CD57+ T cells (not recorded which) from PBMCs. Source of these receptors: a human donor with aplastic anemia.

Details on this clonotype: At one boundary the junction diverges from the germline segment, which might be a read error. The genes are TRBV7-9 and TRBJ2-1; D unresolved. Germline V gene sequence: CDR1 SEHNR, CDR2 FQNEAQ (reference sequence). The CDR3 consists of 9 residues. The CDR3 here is CASSPPDLF. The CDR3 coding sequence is TGTGCCAGCAGCCCTCCGGACCTCTTC.

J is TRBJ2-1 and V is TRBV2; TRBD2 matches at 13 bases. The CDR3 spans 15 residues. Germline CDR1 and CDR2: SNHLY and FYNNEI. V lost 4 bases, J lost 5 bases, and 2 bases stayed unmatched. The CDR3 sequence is CASSGLAGGDNEQFF. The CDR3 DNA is TGTGCCAGCAGTGGACTAGCGGGGGGCGACAATGAGCAGTTCTTC.

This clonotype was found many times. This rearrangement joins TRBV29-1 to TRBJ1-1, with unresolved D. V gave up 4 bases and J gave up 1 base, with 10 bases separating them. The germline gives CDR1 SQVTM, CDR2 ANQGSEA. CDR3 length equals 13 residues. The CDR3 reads CSVGRRGNTEAFF. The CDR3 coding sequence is TGCAGCGTTGGTCGTCGTGGGAACACTGAAGCTTTCTTT. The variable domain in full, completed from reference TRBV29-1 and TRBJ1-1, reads SAVISQKPSRDICQRGTSLTIQCQVDSQVTMMFWYRQQPGQSLTLIATANQGSEATYESGFVIDKFPISRPNLTFSTLTVSNMSPEDSSIYLCSVGRRGNTEAFFGQGTRLTVV.

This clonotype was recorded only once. As DNA, the CDR3 is TGCAGTGCCACGACAGGAAATCAGCCCCAGCATTTT. It translates to CSATTGNQPQHF. V is TRBV20-1 and J is TRBJ1-5; tentatively, D is TRBD1 (6 bases). Trimming pared 6 bases from V and 4 bases from J, leaving 10 bases between. The CDR3 loop spans 12 amino acids. CDR1 is DFQATT and CDR2 is SNEGSKA in the germline V gene (reference sequence).

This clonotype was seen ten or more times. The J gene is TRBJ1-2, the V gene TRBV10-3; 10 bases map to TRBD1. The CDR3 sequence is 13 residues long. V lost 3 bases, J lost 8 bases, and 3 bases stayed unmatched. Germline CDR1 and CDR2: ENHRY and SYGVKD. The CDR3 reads CAISEGTGVGYTF. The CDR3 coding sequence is TGTGCCATCAGTGAAGGGACAGGGGTGGGCTACACCTTC.

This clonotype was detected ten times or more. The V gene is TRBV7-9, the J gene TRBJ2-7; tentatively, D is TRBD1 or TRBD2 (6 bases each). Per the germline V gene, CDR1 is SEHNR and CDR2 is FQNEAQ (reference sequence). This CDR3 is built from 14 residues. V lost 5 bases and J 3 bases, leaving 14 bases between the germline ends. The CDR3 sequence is CASSPAGQNYEQYF. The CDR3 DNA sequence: TGTGCCAGCAGCCCCGCGGGACAAAACTACGAGCAGTACTTC.

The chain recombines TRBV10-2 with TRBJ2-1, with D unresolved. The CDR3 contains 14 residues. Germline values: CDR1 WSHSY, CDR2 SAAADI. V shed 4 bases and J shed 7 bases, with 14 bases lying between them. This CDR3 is CASSGGSSVNEQFF. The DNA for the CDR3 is TGCGCCAGCAGTGGTGGCTCAAGTGTAAATGAGCAGTTCTTC.

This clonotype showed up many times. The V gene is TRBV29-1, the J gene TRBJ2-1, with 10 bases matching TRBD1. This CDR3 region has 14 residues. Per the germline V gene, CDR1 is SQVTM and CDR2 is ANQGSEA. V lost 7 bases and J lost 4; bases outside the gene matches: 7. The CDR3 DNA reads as TGCAGCGCCCGACAGGGGGCGCGGTACAATGAGCAGTTCTTC. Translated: CSARQGARYNEQFF.

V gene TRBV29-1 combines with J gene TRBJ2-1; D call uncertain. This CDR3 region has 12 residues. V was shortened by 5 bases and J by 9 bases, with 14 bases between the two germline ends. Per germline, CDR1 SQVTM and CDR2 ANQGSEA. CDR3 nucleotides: TGCAGCGTTACTGGTGGCTATGTTGAGCAGTTCTTC. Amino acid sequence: CSVTGGYVEQFF.

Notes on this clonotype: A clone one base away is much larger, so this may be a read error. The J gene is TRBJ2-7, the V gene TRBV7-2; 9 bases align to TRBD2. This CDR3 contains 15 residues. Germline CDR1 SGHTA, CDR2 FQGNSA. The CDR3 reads CASSLRSGGLDELYF. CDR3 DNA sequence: TGTGCCAGCAGCTTACGAAGCGGGGGGCTGGACGAGCTGTACTTC.